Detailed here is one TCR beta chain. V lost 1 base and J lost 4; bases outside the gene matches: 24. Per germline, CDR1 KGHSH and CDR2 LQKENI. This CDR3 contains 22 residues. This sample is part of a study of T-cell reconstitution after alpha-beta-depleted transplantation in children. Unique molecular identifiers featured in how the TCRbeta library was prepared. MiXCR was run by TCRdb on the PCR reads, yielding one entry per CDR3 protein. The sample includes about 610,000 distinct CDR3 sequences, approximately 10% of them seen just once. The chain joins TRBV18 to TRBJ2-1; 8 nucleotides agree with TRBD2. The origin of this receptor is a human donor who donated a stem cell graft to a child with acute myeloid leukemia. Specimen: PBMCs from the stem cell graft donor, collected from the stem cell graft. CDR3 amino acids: CASSPRNSGMGSSPIPYNEQFF. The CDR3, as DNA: TGTGCCAGCTCACCACGTAATAGCGGGATGGGGTCATCACCGATACCATACAATGAGCAGTTCTTC.